This TCR beta chain was found in a study of blood T cells in healthy people across ages. This clonotype was detected only once. Through a sample-barcoded 5' primer and a J-beta primer mix, a second PCR was run for 7 to 11 cycles. TCRdb called the 5' RACE reads again in MiXCR, with one record for every CDR3 protein. The data contain under 2,000,000 distinct CDR3 sequences, about 50% of them seen just once; the ten biggest clones take up roughly 2%. With 8 bases removed from V and 6 bases from J, the gap between germline ends came to 17 bases. Germline CDR1 SEHNR, CDR2 FQNEAQ (reference sequence). This CDR3 has 14 amino acids.

The sample taken for sequencing was blood. The source of this sequence is a woman aged 40 to 50 in good health. The chain carries TRBV7-9 and TRBJ2-1; D possibly uses TRBD1 or TRBD2 (6 bases each). In nucleotides, the CDR3 is TGTGCCAGCGGGGGGCTAGCGAGGGGCAATGAGCAGTTCTTC. This sequence encodes CASGGLARGNEQFF.